The subject of this entry is one T cell receptor (beta chain). What it recognizes is unknown. J lost 4 bases, V lost 3 bases, and 8 bases had no gene match. Germline assignment: CDR1 SGHVS and CDR2 FNYEAQ. This CDR3 region has 16 residues. The sample comes from a study of T cell repertoires in cytomegalovirus infection. Study details: Through public TCR beta signatures, both CMV infection and matching HLA type were indicated.

TCRdb processed the reads anew with MiXCR; each CDR3 protein has one entry. The sample shows 570,000 or so distinct CDR3 sequences, 35% to 50% of them seen only once. Sequences were derived from cultured PBMCs, sampled from culture after CMV antigen stimulation. This TCR was sampled from a human donor in good health (CMV status not recorded). Some clones in this sample may be carry-over from other donors' samples. V gene TRBV7-6 combines with J gene TRBJ2-1, with 8 positions matching TRBD2. The CDR3 nucleotides read TGTGCCAGCAGCTTTTTGGCGGGAGGACGGTACAATGAGCAGTTCTTC. Encoded protein: CASSFLAGGRYNEQFF.